The rows below give T cell receptor beta chains drawn from one sample of a study of T cell repertoires in cytomegalovirus infection. TCRdb analysed the reads with MiXCR anew, one entry per CDR3 protein. This sample has around 310,000 distinct CDR3 sequences, with about a sixth found just once. The source material was PBMCs. The receptors shown here come from a human donor in good health (CMV status not recorded). Some clones in this sample may be carry-over from other donors' samples. CDR3s include the opening cysteine and the closing phenylalanine or tryptophan. The order of the fields is V gene, CDR3 length, D gene, clone size, J gene, CDR3 protein, CDR3 DNA. A D gene is named only where the DNA matches it firmly. A clone size is listed for some rows: how often the clone was seen (once, few, many), or a class if it is expanded.

V gene: TRBV7-2; CDR3 length: 16; D gene: .; clone size: .; J gene: TRBJ2-3; CDR3 protein: CASSGMRGTGTDTQYF; CDR3 DNA: TGTGCCAGCAGCGGCATGCGGGGGACAGGCACAGATACGCAGTATTTT
V gene: TRBV7-2; CDR3 length: 16; D gene: TRBD1; clone size: many; J gene: TRBJ1-2; CDR3 protein: CASSFASGTANYGYTF; CDR3 DNA: TGTGCCAGCAGCTTCGCCTCTGGGACAGCCAACTATGGCTACACCTTC
V gene: TRBV7-2; CDR3 length: 14; D gene: TRBD2; clone size: many; J gene: TRBJ2-7; CDR3 protein: CASSLSGGAGEQYF; CDR3 DNA: TGTGCCAGCAGCTTGAGCGGGGGGGCCGGCGAGCAGTACTTC
V gene: TRBV20-1; CDR3 length: 18; D gene: TRBD2; clone size: .; J gene: TRBJ2-3; CDR3 protein: CSARGGTSGGTSTDTQYF; CDR3 DNA: TGCAGTGCTAGAGGGGGGACTAGCGGGGGAACTAGCACAGATACGCAGTATTTT
V gene: TRBV7-2; CDR3 length: 14; D gene: TRBD1; clone size: many; J gene: TRBJ1-2; CDR3 protein: CASSLTPGQRGYTF; CDR3 DNA: TGTGCCAGCAGCTTGACTCCGGGACAGAGGGGCTACACCTTC
V gene: TRBV6-2/TRBV6-3; CDR3 length: 15; D gene: .; clone size: .; J gene: TRBJ1-1; CDR3 protein: CASSYSEQLNTEAFF; CDR3 DNA: TGTGCCAGCAGTTACTCAGAACAGCTTAACACTGAAGCTTTCTTT
V gene: TRBV10-3; CDR3 length: 14; D gene: TRBD1; clone size: .; J gene: TRBJ2-7; CDR3 protein: CAISGDSYSYEQYF; CDR3 DNA: TGTGCCATCAGTGGGGACAGTTACTCCTACGAGCAGTACTTC
V gene: TRBV6-1; CDR3 length: 14; D gene: TRBD2; clone size: .; J gene: TRBJ2-7; CDR3 protein: CASSDPGGRGEQYF; CDR3 DNA: TGTGCCAGCAGCGACCCGGGGGGGCGTGGCGAGCAGTACTTC
V gene: TRBV6-1; CDR3 length: 13; D gene: .; clone size: many; J gene: TRBJ1-2; CDR3 protein: CASSEEGRRGYTF; CDR3 DNA: TGTGCCAGCAGTGAAGAGGGGCGGAGGGGCTACACCTTC
V gene: TRBV10-3; CDR3 length: 15; D gene: .; clone size: few; J gene: TRBJ2-5; CDR3 protein: CAISLELASRETQYF; CDR3 DNA: TGTGCCATCAGTCTAGAACTAGCCAGTAGGGAGACCCAGTACTTC
V gene: TRBV11-2; CDR3 length: 13; D gene: TRBD1; clone size: many; J gene: TRBJ2-7; CDR3 protein: CASSLTTGSEQYF; CDR3 DNA: TGTGCCAGCAGCTTAACGACAGGGTCCGAGCAGTACTTC
V gene: TRBV15; CDR3 length: 16; D gene: .; clone size: few; J gene: TRBJ2-1; CDR3 protein: CATSRDRYSVNNEQFF; CDR3 DNA: TGTGCCACCAGCAGAGATCGGTACAGCGTGAACAATGAGCAGTTCTTC
V gene: TRBV12-3/TRBV12-4; CDR3 length: 15; D gene: .; clone size: many; J gene: TRBJ1-5; CDR3 protein: CASSSQDISNQPQHF; CDR3 DNA: TGTGCCAGCAGTTCACAGGATATTAGCAATCAGCCCCAGCATTTT
V gene: TRBV7-2; CDR3 length: 14; D gene: .; clone size: many; J gene: TRBJ1-2; CDR3 protein: CASSLETATYGYTF; CDR3 DNA: TGTGCCAGCAGCTTAGAGACAGCTACCTATGGCTACACCTTC
V gene: TRBV7-2; CDR3 length: 14; D gene: TRBD1; clone size: .; J gene: TRBJ2-4; CDR3 protein: CASSFRTGKNIQYF; CDR3 DNA: TGTGCCAGCAGCTTTAGGACAGGGAAAAACATTCAGTACTTC
V gene: TRBV7-6; CDR3 length: 14; D gene: .; clone size: .; J gene: TRBJ2-7; CDR3 protein: CASSFIPSDYEQYF; CDR3 DNA: TGTGCCAGCAGCTTCATCCCTTCGGATTACGAGCAGTACTTC
V gene: TRBV19; CDR3 length: 15; D gene: TRBD1; clone size: many; J gene: TRBJ1-1; CDR3 protein: CASSAGTGGNTEAFF; CDR3 DNA: TGTGCCAGTAGTGCCGGGACAGGGGGGAACACTGAAGCTTTCTTT
V gene: TRBV5-1; CDR3 length: 16; D gene: .; clone size: .; J gene: TRBJ1-1; CDR3 protein: CASSLGYTARATEAFF; CDR3 DNA: TGCGCCAGCAGCTTGGGTTACACGGCCCGGGCCACTGAAGCTTTCTTT
V gene: TRBV6-5; CDR3 length: 15; D gene: .; clone size: .; J gene: TRBJ1-1; CDR3 protein: CASSYSQSGNTEAFF; CDR3 DNA: TGTGCCAGCAGTTACTCACAGTCGGGGAACACTGAAGCTTTCTTT
V gene: TRBV20-1; CDR3 length: 15; D gene: .; clone size: .; J gene: TRBJ1-5; CDR3 protein: CSAREGEQDNQPQHF; CDR3 DNA: TGCAGTGCTAGAGAAGGGGAGCAGGATAATCAGCCCCAGCATTTT
V gene: TRBV7-8; CDR3 length: 17; D gene: .; clone size: many; J gene: TRBJ2-1; CDR3 protein: CASSLERLRSSYNEQFF; CDR3 DNA: TGTGCCAGCAGCTTAGAGAGACTTAGAAGCTCCTACAATGAGCAGTTCTTC
V gene: TRBV4-1; CDR3 length: 13; D gene: TRBD1; clone size: many; J gene: TRBJ1-1; CDR3 protein: CASSPPGQGEAFF; CDR3 DNA: TGCGCCAGCAGCCCGCCGGGACAGGGTGAAGCTTTCTTT
V gene: TRBV19; CDR3 length: 13; D gene: .; clone size: few; J gene: TRBJ2-7; CDR3 protein: CASSILQDYEQYF; CDR3 DNA: TGTGCCAGTAGTATCCTACAGGACTACGAGCAGTACTTC
V gene: TRBV15; CDR3 length: 14; D gene: .; clone size: .; J gene: TRBJ2-5; CDR3 protein: CATQLQPAVETQYF; CDR3 DNA: TGTGCCACCCAGCTTCAACCCGCGGTAGAGACCCAGTACTTC
V gene: TRBV7-2; CDR3 length: 13; D gene: TRBD2; clone size: many; J gene: TRBJ2-1; CDR3 protein: CASRGGSYNEQFF; CDR3 DNA: TGTGCCAGCAGGGGAGGGTCCTACAATGAGCAGTTCTTC
V gene: TRBV7-2; CDR3 length: 14; D gene: .; clone size: many; J gene: TRBJ1-1; CDR3 protein: CASSPHGVGTEAFF; CDR3 DNA: TGTGCCAGCAGCCCCCACGGGGTGGGCACTGAAGCTTTCTTT
V gene: TRBV12-3/TRBV12-4; CDR3 length: 15; D gene: .; clone size: many; J gene: TRBJ2-5; CDR3 protein: CASSPTDRTQETQYF; CDR3 DNA: TGTGCCAGCAGTCCGACAGACAGGACCCAAGAGACCCAGTACTTC
V gene: TRBV7-3; CDR3 length: 13; D gene: .; clone size: many; J gene: TRBJ1-1; CDR3 protein: CASSIGLGDEAFF; CDR3 DNA: TGTGCCAGCAGCATCGGACTGGGAGACGAAGCTTTCTTT
V gene: TRBV24-1; CDR3 length: 11; D gene: .; clone size: few; J gene: TRBJ2-3; CDR3 protein: CATGQLDTQYF; CDR3 DNA: TGTGCCACCGGACAGTTAGATACGCAGTATTTT
V gene: TRBV20-1; CDR3 length: 14; D gene: TRBD1; clone size: few; J gene: TRBJ1-2; CDR3 protein: CSARAGQGYYGYTF; CDR3 DNA: TGCAGTGCTAGAGCCGGACAGGGTTACTATGGCTACACCTTC
V gene: TRBV7-8; CDR3 length: 14; D gene: .; clone size: many; J gene: TRBJ2-5; CDR3 protein: CASRNPPAQETQYF; CDR3 DNA: TGTGCCAGCAGAAATCCCCCGGCCCAAGAGACCCAGTACTTC
V gene: TRBV7-8; CDR3 length: 13; D gene: TRBD1; clone size: many; J gene: TRBJ2-7; CDR3 protein: CASSLAQGTPQYF; CDR3 DNA: TGTGCCAGCAGCTTGGCACAGGGGACACCGCAGTACTTC
V gene: TRBV27; CDR3 length: 14; D gene: TRBD1; clone size: .; J gene: TRBJ2-5; CDR3 protein: CASRSTGGGETQYF; CDR3 DNA: TGTGCCAGCAGATCAACAGGGGGCGGTGAGACCCAGTACTTC
V gene: TRBV6-1; CDR3 length: 16; D gene: TRBD2; clone size: .; J gene: TRBJ2-1; CDR3 protein: CASSELSGGAGNEQFF; CDR3 DNA: TGTGCCAGCAGTGAGCTTAGCGGGGGGGCGGGAAATGAGCAGTTCTTC
V gene: TRBV12-3/TRBV12-4; CDR3 length: 16; D gene: .; clone size: many; J gene: TRBJ2-2; CDR3 protein: CASSLYWGPNTGELFF; CDR3 DNA: TGTGCCAGCAGTTTATATTGGGGGCCGAACACCGGGGAGCTGTTTTTT
V gene: TRBV4-1; CDR3 length: 16; D gene: .; clone size: .; J gene: TRBJ2-3; CDR3 protein: CASSAGRPPRTDTQYF; CDR3 DNA: TGTGCCAGCAGCGCAGGGCGCCCCCCTCGCACAGATACGCAGTATTTT
V gene: TRBV4-2; CDR3 length: 17; D gene: .; clone size: .; J gene: TRBJ2-2; CDR3 protein: CASSQDVRRWGTGELFF; CDR3 DNA: TGTGCCAGCAGCCAAGATGTTCGGAGGTGGGGCACCGGGGAGCTGTTTTTT
V gene: TRBV20-1; CDR3 length: 15; D gene: TRBD1; clone size: .; J gene: TRBJ1-5; CDR3 protein: CSAPRTGDSNQPQHF; CDR3 DNA: TGCAGTGCTCCCCGGACAGGGGATAGCAATCAGCCCCAGCATTTT